Sequencing of this TCR beta chain was carried out in a study of regulatory T cells in long-lasting Graves disease. Arm-PCR with iRepertoire HTBI primers amplified the CDR3 regions for these TCR beta libraries. From the multiplex PCR reads, TCRdb called clonotypes with MiXCR, one entry per CDR3 protein. The sample contains about 660,000 distinct CDR3 sequences, 30% of which appear only once. Time point here: persistent/refractory GD, antithyroid drugs over 5 years with positive TRAb. Researchers made the TCR library from RNA that was extracted from PBMCs. In this sample, this clonotype turned up a few times. At one boundary the junction diverges from the germline segment, which might be a read error. The source material was peripheral blood mononuclear cells (PBMCs), sampled when the disease was refractory, from a patient treated with antithyroid drugs. This TCR came from a female donor with Graves disease.

The CDR3 is CAGSRSGDYEQYF. CDR3 coding DNA: TGTGCCGGCAGTAGATCCGGGGACTACGAGCAGTACTTC. The V call is TRBV6-2 or TRBV6-3, the J call TRBJ2-7; weak D call: TRBD2 (5 bases). The CDR3 is made up of 13 amino acids. In germline, CDR1 is MNHEY, CDR2 SVGEGT.